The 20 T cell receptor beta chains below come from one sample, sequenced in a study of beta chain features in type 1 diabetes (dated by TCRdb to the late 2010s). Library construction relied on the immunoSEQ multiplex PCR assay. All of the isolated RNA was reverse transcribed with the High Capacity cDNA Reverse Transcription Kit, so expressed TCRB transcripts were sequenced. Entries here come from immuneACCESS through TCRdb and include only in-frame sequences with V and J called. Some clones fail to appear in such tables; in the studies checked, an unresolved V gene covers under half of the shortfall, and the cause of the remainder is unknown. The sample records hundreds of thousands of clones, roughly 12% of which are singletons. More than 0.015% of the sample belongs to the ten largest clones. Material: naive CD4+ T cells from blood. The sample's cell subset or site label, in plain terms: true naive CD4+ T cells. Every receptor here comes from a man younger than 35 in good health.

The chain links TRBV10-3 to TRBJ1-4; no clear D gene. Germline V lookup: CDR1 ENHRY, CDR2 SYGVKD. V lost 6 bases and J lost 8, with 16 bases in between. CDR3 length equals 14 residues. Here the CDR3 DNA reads TGTGCCATCAGCCCGGCCGGGTTTCGGGAAAAACTGTTTTTT. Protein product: CAISPAGFREKLFF.

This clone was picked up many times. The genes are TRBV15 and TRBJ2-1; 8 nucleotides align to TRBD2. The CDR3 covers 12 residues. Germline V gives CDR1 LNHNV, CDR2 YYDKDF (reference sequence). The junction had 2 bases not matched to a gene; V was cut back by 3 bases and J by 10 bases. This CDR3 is CATSSRGGEQFF. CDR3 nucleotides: TGTGCCACCAGCAGTCGGGGGGGAGAGCAGTTCTTC.

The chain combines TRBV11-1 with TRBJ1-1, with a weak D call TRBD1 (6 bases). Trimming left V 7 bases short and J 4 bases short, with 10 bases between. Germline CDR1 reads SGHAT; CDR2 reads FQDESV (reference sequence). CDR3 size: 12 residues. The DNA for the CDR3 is TGTGCCAGCAATCCGACAGGCACTGAAGCTTTCTTT. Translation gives CASNPTGTEAFF.

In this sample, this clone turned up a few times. CDR3 sequence: CASSPSTGTYGYTF. Here the CDR3 DNA reads TGTGCCAGCAGCCCGTCGACAGGGACCTATGGCTACACCTTC. This chain connects TRBV9 to TRBJ1-2; TRBD1 agrees at 7 bases. Trimming cost V 4 bases and J 4 bases; bases outside gene matches: 7. CDR3 length: 14 amino acids. Germline V lookup: CDR1 SGDLS, CDR2 YYNGEE.

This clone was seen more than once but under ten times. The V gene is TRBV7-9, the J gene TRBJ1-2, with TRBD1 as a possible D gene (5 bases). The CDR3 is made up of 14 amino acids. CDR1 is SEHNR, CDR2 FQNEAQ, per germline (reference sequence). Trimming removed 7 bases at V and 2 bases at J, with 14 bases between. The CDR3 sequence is CASTPGGTNYGYTF. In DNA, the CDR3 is TGTGCCAGCACCCCAGGCGGGACGAACTATGGCTACACCTTC.

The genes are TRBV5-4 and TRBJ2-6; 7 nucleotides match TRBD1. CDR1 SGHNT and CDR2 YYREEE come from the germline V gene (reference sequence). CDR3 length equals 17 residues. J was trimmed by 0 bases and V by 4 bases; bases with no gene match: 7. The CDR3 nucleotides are TGTGCCAGCAGCACGGACAGGAGCTACTCTGGGGCCAACGTCCTGACTTTC. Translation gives CASSTDRSYSGANVLTF.

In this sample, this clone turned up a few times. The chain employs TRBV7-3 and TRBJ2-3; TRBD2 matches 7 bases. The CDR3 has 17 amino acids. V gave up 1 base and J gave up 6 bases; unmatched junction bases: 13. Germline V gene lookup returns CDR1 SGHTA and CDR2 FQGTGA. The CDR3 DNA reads TGTGCCAGCAGCTTAAGGCCGGCCGGGACTACCATGGATACGCAGTATTTT. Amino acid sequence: CASSLRPAGTTMDTQYF.

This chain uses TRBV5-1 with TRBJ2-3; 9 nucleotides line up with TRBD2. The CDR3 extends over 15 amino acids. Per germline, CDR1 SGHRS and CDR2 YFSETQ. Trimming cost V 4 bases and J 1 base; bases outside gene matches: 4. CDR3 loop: CASSRRLAGTDTQYF. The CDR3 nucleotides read TGCGCCAGCAGCCGCCGACTAGCGGGCACAGATACGCAGTATTTT.

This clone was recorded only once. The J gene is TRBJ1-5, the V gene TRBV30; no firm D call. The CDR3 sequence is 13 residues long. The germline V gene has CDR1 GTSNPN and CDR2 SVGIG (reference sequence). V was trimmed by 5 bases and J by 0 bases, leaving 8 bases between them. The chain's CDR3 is CAWRGDSNQPQHF. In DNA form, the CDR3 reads TGTGCCTGGCGAGGTGATAGCAATCAGCCCCAGCATTTT.

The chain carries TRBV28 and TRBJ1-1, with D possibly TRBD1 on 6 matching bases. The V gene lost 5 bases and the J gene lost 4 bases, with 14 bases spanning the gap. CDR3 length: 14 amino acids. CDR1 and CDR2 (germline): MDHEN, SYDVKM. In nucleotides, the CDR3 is TGTGCCAGCAGTCAGCCAGGGGATGGCACTGAAGCTTTCTTT. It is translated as CASSQPGDGTEAFF.

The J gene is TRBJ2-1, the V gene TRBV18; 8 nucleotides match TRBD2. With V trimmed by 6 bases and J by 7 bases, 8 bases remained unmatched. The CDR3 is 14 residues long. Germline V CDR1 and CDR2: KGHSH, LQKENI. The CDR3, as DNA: TGTGCCAGCTCGCCGGGAGGGGCCTCGAATGAGCAGTTCTTC. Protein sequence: CASSPGGASNEQFF.

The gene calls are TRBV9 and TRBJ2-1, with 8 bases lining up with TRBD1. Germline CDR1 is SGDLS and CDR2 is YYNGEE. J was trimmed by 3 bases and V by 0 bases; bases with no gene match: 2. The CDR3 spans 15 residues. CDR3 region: CASSVVGQGYNEQFF. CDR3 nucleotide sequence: TGTGCCAGCAGCGTAGTTGGACAGGGCTACAATGAGCAGTTCTTC.

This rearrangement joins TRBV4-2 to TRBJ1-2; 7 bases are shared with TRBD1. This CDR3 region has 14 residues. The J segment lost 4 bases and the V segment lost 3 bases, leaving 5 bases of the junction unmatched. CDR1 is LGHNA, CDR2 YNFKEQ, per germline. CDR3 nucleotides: TGTGCCAGCAGCCACACAGGGGCTGGCTATGGCTACACCTTC. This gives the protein CASSHTGAGYGYTF.

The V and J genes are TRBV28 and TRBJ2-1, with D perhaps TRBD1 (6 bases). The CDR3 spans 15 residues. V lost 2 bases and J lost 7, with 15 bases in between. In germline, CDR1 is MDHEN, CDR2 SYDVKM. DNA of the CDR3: TGTGCCAGCAGTTTAAGCCAGGGGATATCGAATGAGCAGTTCTTC. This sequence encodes CASSLSQGISNEQFF.

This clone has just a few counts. CDR3 region: CASSFRGSGSGANVLTF. In DNA form, the CDR3 reads TGTGCCAGCAGTTTCCGGGGATCGGGCTCTGGGGCCAACGTCCTGACTTTC. This rearrangement joins TRBV28 to TRBJ2-6; a weak D match, TRBD2 (5 bases). Trimming shortened V by 3 bases and J by 0 bases, and 12 bases separated the two germline ends. Germline V gene sequence: CDR1 MDHEN, CDR2 SYDVKM. This CDR3 is built from 17 residues.

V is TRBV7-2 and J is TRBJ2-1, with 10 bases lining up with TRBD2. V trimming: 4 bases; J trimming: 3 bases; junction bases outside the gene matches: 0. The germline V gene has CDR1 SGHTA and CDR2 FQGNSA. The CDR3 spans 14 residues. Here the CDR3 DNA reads TGTGCCAGCAGCTCTAGCGGGAGCTACAATGAGCAGTTCTTC. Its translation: CASSSSGSYNEQFF.

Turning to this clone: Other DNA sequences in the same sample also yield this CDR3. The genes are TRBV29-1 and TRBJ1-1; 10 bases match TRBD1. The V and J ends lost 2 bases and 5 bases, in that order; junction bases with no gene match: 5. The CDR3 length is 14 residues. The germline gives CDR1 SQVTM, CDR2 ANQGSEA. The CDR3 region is CSVETTGGGTEAFF. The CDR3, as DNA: TGCAGCGTTGAAACGACAGGGGGCGGGACTGAAGCTTTCTTT.

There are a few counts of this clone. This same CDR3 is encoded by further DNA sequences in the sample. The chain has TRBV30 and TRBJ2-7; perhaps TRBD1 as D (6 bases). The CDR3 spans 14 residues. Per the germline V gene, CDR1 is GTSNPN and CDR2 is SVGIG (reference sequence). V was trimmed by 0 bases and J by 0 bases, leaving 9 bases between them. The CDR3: CAWSVGGSSYEQYF. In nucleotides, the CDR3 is TGTGCCTGGAGTGTTGGGGGCAGCTCCTACGAGCAGTACTTC.

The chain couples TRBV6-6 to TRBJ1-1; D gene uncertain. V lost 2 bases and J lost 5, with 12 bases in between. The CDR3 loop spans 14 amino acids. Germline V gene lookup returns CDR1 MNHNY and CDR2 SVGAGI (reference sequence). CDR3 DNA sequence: TGTGCCAGCAGTTACCTGACACCGAGAACTGAAGCTTTCTTT. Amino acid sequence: CASSYLTPRTEAFF.

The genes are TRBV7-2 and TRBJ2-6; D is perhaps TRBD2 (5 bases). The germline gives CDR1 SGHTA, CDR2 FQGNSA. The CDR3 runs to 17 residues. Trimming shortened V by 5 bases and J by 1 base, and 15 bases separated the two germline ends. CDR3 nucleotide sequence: TGTGCCAGCAGCCCCCAGAGGGTCCGATCTGGGGCCAACGTCCTGACTTTC. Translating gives CASSPQRVRSGANVLTF.